This T cell receptor beta chain was identified in a study of T cells in Graves' hyperthyroidism and ophthalmopathy. Trimming removed 7 bases from V and 8 bases from J, with 29 bases in between. This CDR3 is built from 18 residues. Germline V gene sequence: CDR1 SNHLY, CDR2 FYNNEI. Researchers amplified the TCR beta CDR3 regions from RNA transcripts. An initial round of RT-PCR targeting the TCR CDR3 relied on the HTBI primer set. A single record per CDR3 protein comes from TCRdb applying MiXCR to the multiplex PCR reads. Seen here are approximately 480,000 distinct CDR3 sequences, around 20% observed once, and the top ten hold roughly 29%. This clonotype was picked up many times. The authors deemed Graves' hyperthyroidism stable absent ophthalmopathy progression within 18 months. Uncontrolled infections, other autoimmune diseases, pregnancy or lactation led to exclusion of patients.

The rearrangement uses TRBV2 and TRBJ2-2; possibly TRBD1 or TRBD2 for D (5 bases each). This sequence was found in a man aged 18 to 29 with Graves' hyperthyroidism. The material sequenced was blood. The DNA for the CDR3 is TGTGCCAGCACCCTCTTAGGGGCTGGGGCGGGCGTATCGGGGGAGCTGTTTTTT. It specifies CASTLLGAGAGVSGELFF.